This T cell receptor (beta chain) was recorded in a study of OX40 agonist ivuxolimab in advanced cancers. Whole-study context: Ivuxolimab, which is an agonistic anti-OX40 (CD134) antibody, was administered to the patients. Intravenous ivuxolimab was administered to patients every 2 weeks at 0.01 to 10 mg/kg. General study points: Some nonresponders likewise displayed low normalized T-cell clonal expansion.

About this clone itself: Its antigen remains unidentified.

Germline CDR1 is SEHNR and CDR2 is FQNEAQ (reference sequence). V dropped 5 bases and J dropped 9; count of bases not matched to a gene: 12. The CDR3 totals 14 residues. Researchers took blood at baseline, on cycle 4 day 1, and on cycle 7 day 1. Data came from immunoSEQ multiplex PCR; TCRdb stores just in-frame clones and leaves some out. The repertoire holds tens of thousands of clones, 88% seen once, with less than 0.85% in the top ten. The material sequenced was CD4+ or CD8+ T cells sorted from blood, taken in a trial of the OX40 agonist ivuxolimab. The receptor was derived from an adult with an advanced solid tumor such as melanoma, head and neck, liver or kidney cancer. This chain links TRBV7-9 with TRBJ1-2, with 7 bases aligning to TRBD1. The CDR3 reads CASSPGGSPLRYTF. In DNA form, the CDR3 reads TGTGCCAGCAGCCCAGGGGGTAGTCCCTTGCGCTACACCTTC.